This TCR beta chain was recovered during a study of long-term antiretroviral therapy in people with HIV. Study-level information: The earliest samples came from an era when ART typically awaited falling CD4 counts.

This CDR3 contains 15 residues. CDR1 is MNHEY, CDR2 SVGAGI, per germline. The V end lost 5 bases, the J end lost 4 bases, and 15 bases lay between the germline ends. Every specimen provided about 0.95-11 million cryopreserved PBMC before DNA extraction took place. Researchers report immunoSEQ v3.0 was run at survey level. Sequencing aimed to cover about 40,000-50,000 T-cell genomes per sample. The repertoire was sequenced with immunoSEQ multiplex PCR; TCRdb's copy has only in-frame clones and lacks some. The table lists tens of thousands of clones, about 80% of them singletons, with approximately 7.8% in the top ten.

V gene TRBV6-5 combines with J gene TRBJ2-1; tentatively, D is TRBD1 (6 bases). The clonotype was recovered from a man between 35 and 55 years old with HIV. Sequenced here: unsorted PBMCs, sampled 0.3 years after starting antiretroviral therapy. The chain's CDR3 is CASSPDYRVYNEQFF. Here the CDR3 DNA reads TGTGCCAGCAGTCCTGATTACAGGGTTTACAATGAGCAGTTCTTC.